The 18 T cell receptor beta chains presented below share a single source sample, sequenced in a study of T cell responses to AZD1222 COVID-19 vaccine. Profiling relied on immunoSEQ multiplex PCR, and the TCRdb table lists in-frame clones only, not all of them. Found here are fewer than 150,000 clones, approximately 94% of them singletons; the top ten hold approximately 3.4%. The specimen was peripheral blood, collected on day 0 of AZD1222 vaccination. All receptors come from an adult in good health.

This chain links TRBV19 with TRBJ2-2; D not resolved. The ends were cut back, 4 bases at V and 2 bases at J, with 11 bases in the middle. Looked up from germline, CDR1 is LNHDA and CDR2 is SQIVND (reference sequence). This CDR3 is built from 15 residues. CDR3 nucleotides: TGTGCCAGTAGTAGCCAGAACATTAACACCGGGGAGCTGTTTTTT. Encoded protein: CASSSQNINTGELFF. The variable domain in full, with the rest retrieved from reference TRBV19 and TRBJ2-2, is DGGITQSPKYLFRKEGQNVTLSCEQNLNHDAMYWYRQDPGQGLRLIYYSQIVNDFQKGDIAEGYSVSREKKESFPLTVTSAQKNPTAFYLCASSSQNINTGELFFGEGSRLTVL.

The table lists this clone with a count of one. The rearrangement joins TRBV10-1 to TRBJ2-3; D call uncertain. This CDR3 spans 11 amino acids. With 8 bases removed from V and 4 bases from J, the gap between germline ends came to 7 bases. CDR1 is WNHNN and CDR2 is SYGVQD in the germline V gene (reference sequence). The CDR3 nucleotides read TGCGCCAGCCCGGTCCCAGATACGCAGTATTTT. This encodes CASPVPDTQYF.

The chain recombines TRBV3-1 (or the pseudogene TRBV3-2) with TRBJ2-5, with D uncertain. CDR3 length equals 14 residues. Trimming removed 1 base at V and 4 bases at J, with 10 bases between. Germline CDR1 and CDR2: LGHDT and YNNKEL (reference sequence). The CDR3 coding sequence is TGTGCCAGCAGCCAAGCAGTTAGTAGAGAGACCCAGTACTTC. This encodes CASSQAVSRETQYF.

The CDR3 reads CASSLTDYEQYF. The DNA of the CDR3 is TGTGCCAGCAGTTTAACGGACTACGAGCAGTACTTC. The V call is TRBV28, the J call TRBJ2-7, with unresolved D. Germline loops: CDR1 MDHEN, CDR2 SYDVKM. This CDR3 is 12 amino acids long. V lost 2 bases and J 3 bases, leaving 5 bases between the germline ends.

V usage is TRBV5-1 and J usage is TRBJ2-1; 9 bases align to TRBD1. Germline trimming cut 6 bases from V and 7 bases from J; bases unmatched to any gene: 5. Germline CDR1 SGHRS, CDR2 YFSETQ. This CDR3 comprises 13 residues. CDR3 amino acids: CASIEDRGNEQFF. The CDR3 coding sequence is TGCGCCAGCATTGAGGACAGGGGAAATGAGCAGTTCTTC.

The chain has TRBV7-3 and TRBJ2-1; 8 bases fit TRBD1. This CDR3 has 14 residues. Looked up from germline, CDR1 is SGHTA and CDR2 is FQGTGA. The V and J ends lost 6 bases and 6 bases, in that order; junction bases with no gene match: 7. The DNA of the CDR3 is TGTGCCAGCAGGCCCGGGACAGGAGGCAATGAGCAGTTCTTC. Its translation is CASRPGTGGNEQFF.

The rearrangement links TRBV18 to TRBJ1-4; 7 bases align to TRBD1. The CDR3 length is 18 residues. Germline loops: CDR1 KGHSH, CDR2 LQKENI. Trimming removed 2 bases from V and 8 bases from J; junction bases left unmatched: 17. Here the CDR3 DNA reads TGTGCCAGCTCACCATCGAGACAGGGCGCCCTTGAGAGGGAAAAACTGTTTTTT. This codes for CASSPSRQGALEREKLFF.

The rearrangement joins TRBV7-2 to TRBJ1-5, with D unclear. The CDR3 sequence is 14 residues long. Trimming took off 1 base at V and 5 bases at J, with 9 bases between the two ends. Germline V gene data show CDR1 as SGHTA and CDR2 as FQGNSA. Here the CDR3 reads CASSLGTSDQPQHF. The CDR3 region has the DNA TGTGCCAGCAGCTTAGGGACGTCAGATCAGCCCCAGCATTTT.

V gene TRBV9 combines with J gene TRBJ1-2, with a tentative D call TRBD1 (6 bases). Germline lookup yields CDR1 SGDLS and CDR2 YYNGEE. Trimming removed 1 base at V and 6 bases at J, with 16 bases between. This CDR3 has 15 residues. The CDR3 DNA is TGTGCCAGCAGCGTAAACGCAGGGGCCCGGGATGGCTACACCTTC. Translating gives CASSVNAGARDGYTF. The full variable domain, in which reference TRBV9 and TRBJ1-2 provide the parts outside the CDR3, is DSGVTQTPKHLITATGQRVTLRCSPRSGDLSVYWYQQSLDQGLQFLIQYYNGEERAKGNILERFSAQQFPDLHSELNLSSLELGDSALYFCASSVNAGARDGYTFGSGTRLTVV.

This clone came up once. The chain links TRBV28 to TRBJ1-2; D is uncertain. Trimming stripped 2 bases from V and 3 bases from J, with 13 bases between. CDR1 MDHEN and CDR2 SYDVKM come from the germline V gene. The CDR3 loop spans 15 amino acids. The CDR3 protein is CASSLGNERDYGYTF. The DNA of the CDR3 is TGTGCCAGCAGTTTAGGGAACGAGCGGGACTATGGCTACACCTTC.

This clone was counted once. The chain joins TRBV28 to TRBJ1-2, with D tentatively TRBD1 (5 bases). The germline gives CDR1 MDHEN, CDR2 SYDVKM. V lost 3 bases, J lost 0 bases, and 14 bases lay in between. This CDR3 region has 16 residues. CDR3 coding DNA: TGTGCCAGCAGTTTCGGGGGGATAAACTCTAACTATGGCTACACCTTC. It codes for CASSFGGINSNYGYTF.

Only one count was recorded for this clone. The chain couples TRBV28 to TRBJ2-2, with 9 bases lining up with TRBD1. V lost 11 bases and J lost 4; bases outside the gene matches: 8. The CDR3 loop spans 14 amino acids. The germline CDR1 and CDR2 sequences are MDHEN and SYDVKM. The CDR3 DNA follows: TGTGCCGGACGGACAGGGGTCGGCACCGGGGAGCTGTTTTTT. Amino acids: CAGRTGVGTGELFF.

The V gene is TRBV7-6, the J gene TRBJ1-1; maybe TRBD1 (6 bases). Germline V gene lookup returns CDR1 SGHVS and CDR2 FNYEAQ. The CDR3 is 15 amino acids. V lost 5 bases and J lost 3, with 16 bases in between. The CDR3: CASSRGKGLDTEAFF. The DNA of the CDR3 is TGTGCCAGCAGCAGGGGGAAGGGGCTCGACACTGAAGCTTTCTTT.

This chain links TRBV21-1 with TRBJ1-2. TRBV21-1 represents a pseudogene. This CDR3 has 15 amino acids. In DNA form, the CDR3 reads TGTGCCAGCAGCTCTGGGGGTGGGGACAACTATGGCTACACCTTC. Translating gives CASSSGGGDNYGYTF.

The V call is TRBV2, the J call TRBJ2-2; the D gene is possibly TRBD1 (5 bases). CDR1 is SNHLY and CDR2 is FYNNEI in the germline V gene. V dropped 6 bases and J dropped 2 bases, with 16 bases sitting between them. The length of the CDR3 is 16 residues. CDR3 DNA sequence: TGTGCCAGCAGCGTGGAAGGGGCCCCAAACACCGGGGAGCTGTTTTTT. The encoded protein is CASSVEGAPNTGELFF.

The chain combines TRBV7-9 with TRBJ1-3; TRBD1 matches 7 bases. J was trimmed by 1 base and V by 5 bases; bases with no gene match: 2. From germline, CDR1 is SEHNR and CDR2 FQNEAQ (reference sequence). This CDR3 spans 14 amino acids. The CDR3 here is CASSLQGSGNTIYF. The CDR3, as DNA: TGTGCCAGCAGCCTACAGGGGTCTGGAAACACCATATATTTT.

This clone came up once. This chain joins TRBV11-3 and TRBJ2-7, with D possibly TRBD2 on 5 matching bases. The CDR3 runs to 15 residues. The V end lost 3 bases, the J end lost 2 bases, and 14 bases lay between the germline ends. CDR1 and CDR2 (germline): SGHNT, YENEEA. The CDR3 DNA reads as TGTGCCAGCAGCTTTGGCAGCGGAAGGACCTACGAGCAGTACTTC. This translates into CASSFGSGRTYEQYF.

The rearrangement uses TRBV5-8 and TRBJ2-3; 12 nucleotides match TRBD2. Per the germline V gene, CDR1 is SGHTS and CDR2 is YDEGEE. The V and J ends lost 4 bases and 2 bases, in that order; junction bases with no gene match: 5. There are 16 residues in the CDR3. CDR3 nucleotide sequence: TGTGCCAGCAGCGGCGGGACTAGCGGGTACACAGATACGCAGTATTTT. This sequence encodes CASSGGTSGYTDTQYF. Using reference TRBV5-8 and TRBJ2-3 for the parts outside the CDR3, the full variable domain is EAGVTQSPTHLIKTRGQQATLRCSPISGHTSVYWYQQALGLGLQFLLWYDEGEERNRGNFPPRFSGRQFPNYSSELNVNALELEDSALYLCASSGGTSGYTDTQYFGPGTRLTVL.